This TCR beta chain was sequenced during a study of T cell responses to AZD1222 COVID-19 vaccine. Study overall: Second doses that came at about 4 or about 12 weeks were put together. Findings and limits, study-wide: Donors were largely white British and mainly female; clonal diversity was possibly underestimated. Once two AZD1222 doses were given, Spike-specific TCR breadth and depth went up.

The data were produced by immunoSEQ multiplex PCR, yet TCRdb's version contains in-frame clones alone and is incomplete. This sample has 55,000 to 75,000 clones, with 85% found just once. Remarks on this clone: Its specificity is not known.

This CDR3 comprises 17 residues. Per the germline V gene, CDR1 is MNHNS and CDR2 is SASEGT. The germline V and J ends were trimmed by 2 bases and 1 base, with 17 bases remaining between them. The sample was peripheral blood, taken on day 0 of AZD1222 vaccination. This receptor was obtained from an adult in good health. The chain uses TRBV6-1 and TRBJ1-1, with D possibly matching TRBD1 (5 bases). CDR3 region: CASSELGTWSPNTEAFF. The CDR3 DNA reads TGTGCCAGCAGTGAATTGGGGACCTGGAGCCCGAACACTGAAGCTTTCTTT.